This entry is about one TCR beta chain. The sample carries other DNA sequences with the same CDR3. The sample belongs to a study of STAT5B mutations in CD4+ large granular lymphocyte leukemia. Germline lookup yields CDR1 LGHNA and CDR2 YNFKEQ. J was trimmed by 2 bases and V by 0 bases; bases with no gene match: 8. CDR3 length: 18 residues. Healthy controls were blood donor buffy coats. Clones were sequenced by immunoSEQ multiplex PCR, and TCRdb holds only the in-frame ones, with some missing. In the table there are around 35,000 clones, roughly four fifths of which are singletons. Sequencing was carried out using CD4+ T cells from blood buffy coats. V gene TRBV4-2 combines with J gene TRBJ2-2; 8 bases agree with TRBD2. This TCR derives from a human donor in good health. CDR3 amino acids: CASSQDPSGGYNTGELFF. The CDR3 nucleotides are TGTGCCAGCAGCCAAGATCCCAGCGGGGGATACAACACCGGGGAGCTGTTTTTT.